One and the same sample provided the 27 T cell receptor beta chains below, sequenced in a study of blood T cell repertoires in COVID-19. Here immunoSEQ multiplex PCR was the method, and the copy in TCRdb shows in-frame clones only, minus some. The data show roughly 72,000 clones, 88% seen once. The sequenced sample consisted of peripheral blood. These receptors were taken from a human donor in a cohort sampled during active COVID-19.

The rearrangement uses TRBV5-1 and TRBJ2-2; D may be TRBD2 (5 bases). V lost 1 base to trimming and J lost 1 base, with 8 bases between them. Germline-derived CDR1 and CDR2 are SGHRS and YFSETQ. The CDR3 length is 15 residues. The DNA for the CDR3 is TGCGCCAGCAGCTTGAACGAGGGGAACACCGGGGAGCTGTTTTTT. Its protein is CASSLNEGNTGELFF.

The chain couples TRBV2 to TRBJ2-7; 8 bases fit TRBD1. Germline loops: CDR1 SNHLY, CDR2 FYNNEI. V dropped 9 bases and J dropped 6; count of bases not matched to a gene: 4. This CDR3 region has 11 residues. The CDR3 here is CASSTGGEQYF. CDR3 sequence (DNA): TGTGCCAGTAGTACAGGGGGCGAGCAGTACTTC.

The chain recombines TRBV28 with TRBJ2-1; TRBD2 matches 13 bases. Germline-derived CDR1 and CDR2 are MDHEN and SYDVKM. The CDR3 has 16 residues. Germline trimming cut 4 bases from V and 7 bases from J; bases unmatched to any gene: 7. This CDR3 is CASSSRTSGSRNEQFF. The CDR3 coding sequence is TGTGCCAGCAGTTCTCGGACTAGCGGGAGTAGGAATGAGCAGTTCTTC.

This rearrangement joins TRBV27 to TRBJ1-1, with TRBD1 matching 9 bases. CDR1 MNHEY and CDR2 SMNVEV come from the germline V gene (reference sequence). This CDR3 has 13 residues. V was pared by 5 bases and J by 7 bases, with 5 bases of the junction left unmatched. This CDR3 reads CASSLGTGIEAFF. In nucleotides, the CDR3 is TGTGCCAGCAGTCTAGGGACAGGGATTGAAGCTTTCTTT.

This chain uses TRBV7-6 with TRBJ2-1, with 9 bases lining up with TRBD1. The CDR3 is 15 residues long. The germline V gene has CDR1 SGHVS and CDR2 FNYEAQ. Germline trimming cut 0 bases from V and 9 bases from J; bases unmatched to any gene: 6. Written as DNA, the CDR3 is TGTGCCAGCAGCTTAGCGCGGGGACAGGGCAGTGAGCAGTTCTTC. The encoded protein is CASSLARGQGSEQFF.

This chain links TRBV5-1 with TRBJ2-7, with 9 bases matching TRBD1. The CDR3 contains 14 residues. The trim removed 3 bases at V and 2 bases at J, leaving 3 bases unmatched. The germline CDR1 and CDR2 sequences are SGHRS and YFSETQ. The CDR3 sequence: CASSSTGGPYEQYF. The CDR3 region has the DNA TGCGCCAGCAGCTCGACAGGGGGTCCCTACGAGCAGTACTTC. Complete variable domain (other parts from reference TRBV5-1 and TRBJ2-7): KAGVTQTPRYLIKTRGQQVTLSCSPISGHRSVSWYQQTPGQGLQFLFEYFSETQRNKGNFPGRFSGRQFSNSRSEMNVSTLELGDSALYLCASSSTGGPYEQYFGPGTRLTVT.

This chain connects TRBV12-3 or TRBV12-4 to TRBJ1-1, with D unresolved. V lost 3 bases and J 5 bases, leaving 10 bases between the germline ends. This CDR3 is 13 amino acids long. CDR3 loop: CASSFESTTEAFF. As DNA, the CDR3 is TGTGCCAGCAGTTTTGAGAGCACTACTGAAGCTTTCTTT.

The rearrangement joins TRBV9 to TRBJ2-1, with D possibly matching TRBD1 (5 bases). This CDR3 is built from 15 residues. V was shortened by 0 bases and J by 9 bases, with 16 bases between the two germline ends. CDR1 and CDR2 from the germline V gene are SGDLS and YYNGEE. The CDR3 sequence: CASSVGGGHWAEQFF. CDR3 bases: TGTGCCAGCAGCGTAGGGGGCGGCCATTGGGCTGAGCAGTTCTTC.

The chain uses TRBV7-2 and TRBJ2-7, with 7 bases matching TRBD1. V gave up 1 base and J gave up 0 bases; unmatched junction bases: 3. There are 15 residues in the CDR3. Germline V gives CDR1 SGHTA, CDR2 FQGNSA. CDR3 loop: CASSLVGQASYEQYF. The CDR3, as DNA: TGTGCCAGCAGCTTAGTAGGACAGGCCTCCTACGAGCAGTACTTC.

The V call is TRBV13, the J call TRBJ1-1; no firm D call. The CDR3 loop spans 12 amino acids. Trimming shortened V by 5 bases and J by 3 bases, and 7 bases separated the two germline ends. Germline assignment: CDR1 PRHDT and CDR2 FYEKMQ (reference sequence). The CDR3 is CASSPGYTEAFF. For the CDR3, the DNA is TGTGCCAGCAGCCCCGGGTACACTGAAGCTTTCTTT.

V is TRBV5-4 and J is TRBJ1-3, with TRBD1 matching over 8 bases. The V gene end was trimmed by 6 bases and the J gene end by 5 bases; junction bases not matched to a gene: 4. The CDR3 loop spans 13 amino acids. In germline, CDR1 is SGHNT, CDR2 YYREEE (reference sequence). CDR3 DNA sequence: TGTGCCAGCAACCGACAGGGGAGAAACACCATATATTTT. As protein: CASNRQGRNTIYF.

This rearrangement joins TRBV5-1 to TRBJ2-7; tentatively, D is TRBD2 (6 bases). The CDR3 sequence is 16 residues long. Germline CDR1 SGHRS, CDR2 YFSETQ. With 3 bases removed from V and 4 bases from J, the gap between germline ends came to 20 bases. The CDR3 here is CASSSSPLEGRYEQYF. CDR3 in DNA: TGCGCCAGCAGCTCCTCCCCACTAGAGGGGAGGTACGAGCAGTACTTC.

The chain carries TRBV19 and TRBJ1-5; TRBD1 is a possible D gene (5 bases). The CDR3 contains 18 residues. The V gene lost 1 base and the J gene lost 2 bases, with 18 bases spanning the gap. The germline V gene has CDR1 LNHDA and CDR2 SQIVND (reference sequence). CDR3 nucleotides: TGTGCCAGTAGTATAGCCCGGGGGAGCGGGAGTGGCAATCAGCCCCAGCATTTT. This codes for CASSIARGSGSGNQPQHF.

The J gene is TRBJ2-2, the V gene TRBV3-1 (or the pseudogene TRBV3-2); D is ambiguous. The CDR3 totals 14 residues. The germline V gene encodes CDR1 LGHDT and CDR2 YNNKEL (reference sequence). V lost 4 bases, J lost 0 bases, and 6 bases lay in between. DNA for the CDR3: TGTGCCAGCAGCCGTTTCACGAACACCGGGGAGCTGTTTTTT. It codes for CASSRFTNTGELFF.

The chain has TRBV4-3 and TRBJ2-1; the D gene is possibly TRBD1 (6 bases). CDR3 length: 17 residues. Germline lookup yields CDR1 LGHNA and CDR2 YSLEER. Trimming cost V 0 bases and J 2 bases, with 14 bases left between them. The DNA of the CDR3 is TGCGCCAGCAGCCAAGAAAGGGCTGAGGGGGCCTACAATGAGCAGTTCTTC. The encoded protein is CASSQERAEGAYNEQFF.

The chain has TRBV18 and TRBJ2-3; a weak D match, TRBD1 (5 bases). Germline V gene sequence: CDR1 KGHSH, CDR2 LQKENI. Trimming cost V 3 bases and J 5 bases, with 12 bases left between them. This CDR3 comprises 14 residues. Written as DNA, the CDR3 is TGTGCCAGCTCACCGAGAGACAGTGGAGATACGCAGTATTTT. The encoded protein is CASSPRDSGDTQYF.

The chain is built from TRBV19 and TRBJ2-5, with TRBD2 matching over 8 bases. V trimming: 5 bases; J trimming: 2 bases; junction bases outside the gene matches: 16. Germline V gene lookup returns CDR1 LNHDA and CDR2 SQIVND (reference sequence). The length of the CDR3 is 18 residues. CDR3 in amino acids: CASSSSSPQLAVQETQYF. The CDR3 DNA reads TGTGCCAGTAGTTCATCTAGCCCCCAACTAGCGGTACAAGAGACCCAGTACTTC.

V is TRBV6-5 and J is TRBJ2-7; 10 positions agree with TRBD1. There are 15 residues in the CDR3. Trimming removed 2 bases from V and 0 bases from J; junction bases left unmatched: 1. Germline values: CDR1 MNHEY, CDR2 SVGAGI. Written as DNA, the CDR3 is TGTGCCAGCAGTTACCGGGACAGGGGCTCCTACGAGCAGTACTTC. Its translation is CASSYRDRGSYEQYF.

In nucleotides, the CDR3 is TGTGCCAGCAGTGGGGGACAGGGGAGAGGCAATCAGCCCCAGCATTTT. Its translation: CASSGGQGRGNQPQHF. V usage is TRBV6-1 and J usage is TRBJ1-5; TRBD1 agrees at 10 bases. Losses at the gene ends were 4 bases for V and 2 bases for J; bases not matched to a gene: 5. Germline V gives CDR1 MNHNS, CDR2 SASEGT. The CDR3 consists of 16 residues.

The gene calls are TRBV19 and TRBJ2-1, with 8 bases that match TRBD2. J lost 10 bases, V lost 3 bases, and 5 bases had no gene match. The germline V gene has CDR1 LNHDA and CDR2 SQIVND (reference sequence). CDR3 length: 13 amino acids. The CDR3 nucleotides are TGTGCCAGTAGTATCCCCGGGGGGGAGGAGCAGTTCTTC. It yields the protein CASSIPGGEEQFF.

The rearrangement links TRBV19 to TRBJ1-2, with D uncertain. The CDR3 covers 15 residues. V lost 2 bases to trimming and J lost 3 bases, with 13 bases between them. Germline lookup yields CDR1 LNHDA and CDR2 SQIVND (reference sequence). Here the CDR3 DNA reads TGTGCCAGTAGTATAACTGTCCTAAGTGACTATGGCTACACCTTC. This codes for CASSITVLSDYGYTF.

The J gene is TRBJ1-2, the V gene TRBV18; possibly TRBD1 for D (6 bases). The CDR3 is made up of 15 amino acids. Trimming left V 0 bases short and J 8 bases short, with 16 bases between. Per germline, CDR1 KGHSH and CDR2 LQKENI. As DNA, the CDR3 is TGTGCCAGCTCACCACCTAGTCAGGGGTCCCGAGGCTACACCTTC. It translates to CASSPPSQGSRGYTF. The whole variable domain, remainder taken from reference TRBV18 and TRBJ1-2, is NAGVMQNPRHLVRRRGQEARLRCSPMKGHSHVYWYRQLPEEGLKFMVYLQKENIIDESGMPKERFSAEFPKEGPSILRIQQVVRGDSAAYFCASSPPSQGSRGYTFGSGTRLTVV.

The genes are TRBV12-3 or TRBV12-4 and TRBJ1-5, with 10 bases lining up with TRBD1. J lost 5 bases, V lost 7 bases, and 2 bases had no gene match. This CDR3 comprises 13 residues. CDR3 DNA sequence: TGTGCCAGCACCGGACAGGGGGATCAGCCCCAGCATTTT. Its protein product is CASTGQGDQPQHF.

J is TRBJ2-2 and V is TRBV30, with D perhaps TRBD1 (6 bases). Germline V gives CDR1 GTSNPN, CDR2 SVGIG (reference sequence). The CDR3 loop spans 15 amino acids. V gave up 2 bases and J gave up 0 bases, with 10 bases separating them. The CDR3 here is CAWSTGQPNTGELFF. In DNA form, the CDR3 reads TGTGCCTGGAGTACCGGACAGCCGAACACCGGGGAGCTGTTTTTT.

The chain uses TRBV6-2 or TRBV6-3 and TRBJ1-1, with no clear D. Germline CDR1 and CDR2: MNHEY and SVGEGT. The V gene lost 3 bases and the J gene lost 0 bases, with 11 bases spanning the gap. The CDR3 has 15 amino acids. CDR3 sequence (DNA): TGTGCCAGCAGTTATGTTGGGGAGCTGAACACTGAAGCTTTCTTT. Encoded protein: CASSYVGELNTEAFF.

Only a few counts were recorded for this clone. J is TRBJ2-5 and V is TRBV25-1, with D possibly being TRBD2 (6 bases). V dropped 4 bases and J dropped 5 bases, with 14 bases sitting between them. The CDR3 contains 14 residues. CDR1 MGHDK and CDR2 SYGVNS come from the germline V gene. CDR3 sequence reads: CASSVTGGGETQYF. CDR3 nucleotides: TGTGCCAGCAGTGTTACTGGCGGAGGGGAGACCCAGTACTTC.

The chain links TRBV4-1 to TRBJ2-1, with TRBD2 identical over 8 bases. CDR3 size: 16 residues. V trimming: 1 base; J trimming: 12 bases; junction bases outside the gene matches: 14. Germline V gives CDR1 MGHRA, CDR2 YSYEKL. The CDR3 loop reads CASSQVTSGKGVMQFF. Written as DNA, the CDR3 is TGCGCCAGCAGCCAAGTCACTAGCGGAAAGGGAGTTATGCAGTTCTTC.